A single sample gave rise to the 27 T cell receptor beta chains below, sequenced in a study of blood T cells in healthy people across ages (dated by TCRdb to 2015 to 2017). Library creation used 5' RACE. The sequencing machine was an Illumina HiSeq 2500. A second about 7 to 12 cycle PCR used a sample-barcoded 5' primer and a J-beta primer mix. The raw public data were reprocessed by TCRdb itself: fastp quality trimming at Q25, MiXCR clonotype calling, in-frame beta chains only. A single entry per CDR3 protein holds the most common genes and DNA from its merged rows. Recorded for this sample are 550,000 to 800,000 distinct CDR3 sequences; 32% of them occurred a single time. Roughly 14% of the sample is held by the ten biggest clonotypes. The sequenced material came from blood. The receptors were sampled from a woman over 75 in good health. Donor details come from another sample of the same person, matched by shared clones.

The sample holds many counts of this clonotype. CDR3 sequence (DNA): TGTGCCAGCAGCCCCCGGTGGCGGGGGGGAGATGAGCAGTTCTTC. It translates to CASSPRWRGGDEQFF. V gene TRBV3-1 combines with J gene TRBJ2-1; 9 nucleotides align to TRBD2. The J segment lost 8 bases and the V segment lost 4 bases, leaving 9 bases of the junction unmatched. The CDR3 length is 15 residues. In germline, CDR1 is LGHDT, CDR2 YNNKEL (reference sequence).

A remark on this clonotype: The CDR3 carries no conserved terminal phenylalanine or tryptophan, so it likely arises from a read error. J is TRBJ2-7 and V is TRBV5-1; D might be TRBD1 (8 bases). The CDR3 runs to 15 residues. With 8 bases removed from V and 7 bases from J, the gap between germline ends came to 25 bases. The germline V gene encodes CDR1 SGHRS and CDR2 YFSETQ. CDR3 coding DNA: TGCGCCAGTAGCACAGGGGGGGTCAACGTCAATGAGCAGTACATC. Its protein product is CASSTGGVNVNEQYI.

The rearrangement links TRBV5-1 to TRBJ2-5, with 10 bases identical to TRBD1. The CDR3 has 14 amino acids. V shed 1 base and J 5 bases; nucleotides not matched to a gene: 2. Looked up from germline, CDR1 is SGHRS and CDR2 is YFSETQ. The CDR3 DNA sequence: TGCGCCAGCAGCTTGCCGGACAGGGGGGAGACCCAGTACTTC. Its protein product is CASSLPDRGETQYF.

The chain recombines TRBV7-9 with TRBJ2-5, with D maybe TRBD2 (7 bases). CDR3 length equals 18 residues. From germline, CDR1 is SEHNR and CDR2 FQNEAQ (reference sequence). V lost 6 bases to trimming and J lost 5 bases, with 28 bases between them. CDR3 protein: CASRPPISEGGVRETQYF. The CDR3 DNA is TGTGCCAGCAGACCCCCCATTTCTGAGGGGGGGGTTCGGGAGACCCAGTACTTC.

This clonotype was recorded at least ten times. The rearrangement uses TRBV20-1 and TRBJ2-4; no definite D call. The germline CDR1 and CDR2 sequences are DFQATT and SNEGSKA (reference sequence). The CDR3 runs 12 residues. Trimming shortened V by 1 base and J by 5 bases, and 6 bases separated the two germline ends. CDR3 in DNA: TGCAGTGCTAGAGTAGACCAAAACATTCAGTACTTC. Translating gives CSARVDQNIQYF.

For this clonotype: A much bigger clone sits one base away, suggesting this may be a read error. The chain joins TRBV20-1 to TRBJ2-1, with 8 bases aligning to TRBD1. The closer fit of TRBJ2-7 to the DNA end suggests the J call may be wrong. The V gene's germline CDR1 is DFQATT and CDR2 SNEGSKA (reference sequence). The CDR3 totals 16 residues. The CDR3 reads CSAQRAGQGTYNEQYF. The CDR3 coding sequence is TGCAGTGCTCAGAGGGCTGGACAGGGAACCTACAATGAGCAGTACTTC.

This clonotype appeared a few times. Since a much larger clone is just one base distant, this may be a read error. This rearrangement joins TRBV6-6 to TRBJ2-5, with 7 bases that match TRBD1. Trimming took 1 base from V and 11 from J; bases not matched to a gene: 7. This CDR3 comprises 13 residues. Germline V CDR1 and CDR2: MNHNY, SVGAGI (reference sequence). As DNA, the CDR3 is TGTGCCAGCAGTTACTTCAGGGGGAATGAGCAGTACTTC. It is translated as CASSYFRGNEQYF.

This clonotype was counted many times. This chain connects TRBV30 to TRBJ2-1; D may match TRBD1 or TRBD2 (5 bases each). This CDR3 spans 12 amino acids. V was trimmed by 5 bases and J by 2 bases, leaving 7 bases between them. CDR1 and CDR2 (germline): GTSNPN, SVGIG (reference sequence). This CDR3 is CAWGTAYNEQFF. The CDR3, as DNA: TGTGCCTGGGGGACGGCCTACAATGAGCAGTTCTTC.

This clonotype occurred a few times. This chain joins TRBV5-1 and TRBJ2-7; perhaps TRBD1 as D (5 bases). Deletions cut 0 bases from V and 5 bases from J, with 15 bases between. This CDR3 is built from 15 residues. The germline CDR1 and CDR2 sequences are SGHRS and YFSETQ. The CDR3 DNA is TGCGCCAGCAGCTTGGTGCAGGGAAGATGCAACGAGCAGTACTTC. This gives the protein CASSLVQGRCNEQYF. Full variable domain (remainder filled in from reference TRBV5-1 and TRBJ2-7): KAGVTQTPRYLIKTRGQQVTLSCSPISGHRSVSWYQQTPGQGLQFLFEYFSETQRNKGNFPGRFSGRQFSNSRSEMNVSTLELGDSALYLCASSLVQGRCNEQYFGPGTRLTVT.

The chain combines TRBV4-2 with TRBJ2-7; the D is unclear. The length of the CDR3 is 14 residues. Germline loops: CDR1 LGHNA, CDR2 YNFKEQ. V lost 1 base to trimming and J lost 7 bases, with 14 bases between them. CDR3 loop: CASSQVGRAWEQYF. The CDR3 bases are TGTGCCAGCAGCCAAGTTGGTAGAGCGTGGGAGCAGTACTTC.

The rearrangement links TRBV9 to TRBJ1-5; D is unclear. Germline lookup yields CDR1 SGDLS and CDR2 YYNGEE. Trimming pared 4 bases from V and 0 bases from J, leaving 11 bases between. The CDR3 spans 15 residues. This CDR3 reads CASSPWEFSNQPQHF. Here the CDR3 DNA reads TGTGCCAGCAGCCCCTGGGAGTTTAGCAATCAGCCCCAGCATTTT.

This clonotype was counted only a few times. The rearrangement joins TRBV2 to TRBJ1-1, with D tentatively TRBD1 (5 bases). The V end was cut by 6 bases, the J end by 3 bases, with 20 bases between. Looked up from germline, CDR1 is SNHLY and CDR2 is FYNNEI. The CDR3 consists of 16 residues. In DNA, the CDR3 is TGTGCCAGCAGATATAGGCCAGGGAGGACGGACACTGAAGCTTTCTTT. This gives the protein CASRYRPGRTDTEAFF.

This clonotype was observed many times. The rearrangement joins TRBV2 to TRBJ2-7, with 9 bases that match TRBD1. Germline V CDR1 and CDR2: SNHLY, FYNNEI. This CDR3 has 15 residues. The V gene end was trimmed by 5 bases and the J gene end by 2 bases; junction bases not matched to a gene: 7. CDR3 bases: TGTGCCAGCAGTTTACAGGGGGCCTATACCTACGAGCAGTACTTC. Protein: CASSLQGAYTYEQYF. Full variable domain (remainder filled in from reference TRBV2 and TRBJ2-7): EPEVTQTPSHQVTQMGQEVILRCVPISNHLYFYWYRQILGQKVEFLVSFYNNEISEKSEIFDDQFSVERPDGSNFTLKIRSTKLEDSAMYFCASSLQGAYTYEQYFGPGTRLTVT.

To note about this clonotype: Since a much larger clone is just one base distant, this may be a read error. The rearrangement links TRBV20-1 to TRBJ2-1; D is undetermined. The J call may not be correct, given that the DNA end is closer to TRBJ2-7. This CDR3 has 14 amino acids. Germline V CDR1 and CDR2: DFQATT, SNEGSKA (reference sequence). CDR3 amino acids: CSARRPRTYNEQYF. The CDR3 DNA sequence: TGCAGTGCTAGACGCCCCAGGACCTACAATGAGCAGTACTTC.

A few counts support this clonotype. A much larger clone is a single base away; this may be a read error. V usage is TRBV6-5 and J usage is TRBJ2-4; D may match TRBD1 or TRBD2 (8 bases each). The last part of the DNA fits TRBJ2-7 better; the J call may be wrong. Germline lookup yields CDR1 MNHEY and CDR2 SVGAGI. There are 15 residues in the CDR3. CDR3 coding DNA: TGTGCCAGCAGCCGGGGGGGGACAGGTAGTTACGAGCAGTACTTC. Translating gives CASSRGGTGSYEQYF.

The genes are TRBV7-9 and TRBJ2-3; weak D call: TRBD2 (6 bases). Trimming left V 8 bases short and J 5 bases short, with 17 bases between. The CDR3 totals 14 residues. Per the germline V gene, CDR1 is SEHNR and CDR2 is FQNEAQ (reference sequence). CDR3 amino acids: CASGCPGLKDTQYF. CDR3 bases: TGTGCCAGCGGCTGCCCGGGACTGAAAGATACGCAGTATTTT.

The chain recombines TRBV6-1 with TRBJ1-1; TRBD1 aligns across 11 bases. The CDR3 runs to 17 residues. Trimming at V came to 4 bases and at J to 6 bases, leaving 13 bases not matched to a gene. Germline CDR1 and CDR2: MNHNS and SASEGT. CDR3 nucleotides: TGTGCCAGCAGTGGAACACCAGGACAGGGGGCATTCGCTGAAGCTTTCTTT. Translated: CASSGTPGQGAFAEAFF.

Many counts were recorded for this clonotype. A read error may be the cause here, since a much bigger clone is one base away. The chain carries TRBV7-3 and TRBJ2-1; 9 bases agree with TRBD2. Germline V gene data show CDR1 as SGHTA and CDR2 as FQGTGA. Trimming at V came to 5 bases and at J to 4 bases, leaving 6 bases not matched to a gene. This CDR3 region has 15 residues. CDR3 nucleotide sequence: TGTGCCAGCAGCGACCGCGGGGGGGGTTACAATGAGCAGTTCTTC. It is translated as CASSDRGGGYNEQFF. Looking up the rest from reference TRBV7-3 and TRBJ2-1 gives the full variable domain: GAGVSQTPSNKVTEKGKYVELRCDPISGHTALYWYRQSLGQGPEFLIYFQGTGAADDSGLPNDRFFAVRPEGSVSTLKIQRTERGDSAVYLCASSDRGGGYNEQFFGPGTRLTVL.

The sample holds a few counts of this clonotype. The chain uses TRBV13 and TRBJ1-2, with D unresolved. Trimming removed 5 bases from V and 1 base from J, with 17 bases in between. This CDR3 spans 16 amino acids. CDR1 PRHDT and CDR2 FYEKMQ come from the germline V gene (reference sequence). The CDR3 region is CASSLKLDLINYGYTF. The CDR3 coding sequence is TGTGCCAGCAGCCTAAAATTGGACCTGATTAACTATGGCTACACCTTC.

This clonotype was observed many times. The rearrangement links TRBV12-3 or TRBV12-4 to TRBJ1-1; tentatively, D is TRBD1 (5 bases). V was cut by 2 bases and J by 8 bases, with 21 bases left in between. The CDR3 has 16 amino acids. For the CDR3, the DNA is TGTGCCAGCAGTTTAAGCGTCGAGGGGCCTACACCGGAAGCTTTCTTT. It encodes CASSLSVEGPTPEAFF.

This clonotype was counted a few times. CDR3 loop: CAWSVQFGQPQHF. CDR3 nucleotide sequence: TGTGCCTGGAGTGTACAGTTTGGTCAGCCCCAGCATTTT. The chain has TRBV30 and TRBJ1-5; unclear D gene. There are 13 residues in the CDR3. Germline CDR1 GTSNPN, CDR2 SVGIG (reference sequence). V lost 0 bases and J 6 bases, leaving 9 bases between the germline ends. Filled out from reference TRBV30 and TRBJ1-5, the complete variable domain reads SQTIHQWPATLVQPVGSPLSLECTVEGTSNPNLYWYRQAAGRGLQLLFYSVGIGQISSEVPQNLSASRPQDRQFILSSKKLLLSDSGFYLCAWSVQFGQPQHFGDGTRLSIL.

The chain uses TRBV5-1 and TRBJ2-2; D is ambiguous. Germline lookup yields CDR1 SGHRS and CDR2 YFSETQ. The CDR3 is 16 amino acids. V lost 0 bases to trimming and J lost 0 bases, with 9 bases between them. The CDR3: CASSLAGAANTGELFF. The CDR3 DNA follows: TGCGCCAGCAGCTTGGCTGGCGCCGCGAACACCGGGGAGCTGTTTTTT.

Turning to this clonotype: This may come from a read error, since a much larger clone is one base off. This chain joins TRBV9 and TRBJ2-5; D possibly uses TRBD1 or TRBD2 (5 bases each). The CDR3 loop spans 14 amino acids. CDR1 and CDR2 (germline): SGDLS, YYNGEE. The chain's CDR3 is CASSTRDVQENQYF. CDR3 nucleotides: TGTGCCAGCAGCACCCGGGACGTACAAGAGAACCAGTACTTC.

This clonotype was counted a few times. This chain joins TRBV5-1 and TRBJ1-1; D is unclear. V lost 5 bases and J lost 1, with 15 bases in between. CDR1 and CDR2 from the germline V gene are SGHRS and YFSETQ. The CDR3 has 15 amino acids. The CDR3 spells CASSLDGRWNTEAFF. The CDR3 bases are TGCGCCAGCAGTCTTGATGGACGGTGGAACACTGAAGCTTTCTTT.

The rearrangement joins TRBV10-1 to TRBJ2-5; 12 bases line up with TRBD2. Matching the DNA end better, TRBJ2-7 makes the J call doubtful. CDR1 is WNHNN, CDR2 SYGVQD, per germline (reference sequence). The CDR3 is 15 amino acids. The CDR3 bases are TGCGCCAGCAGTGATGCGACTAGCGGGAGAGGCGAGCAGTACTTC. It translates to CASSDATSGRGEQYF.

Comments on this clonotype: This could be a read error, since a much larger clone is one nucleotide away. The V and J genes are TRBV24-1 and TRBJ2-2; D not certain. The CDR3 is 13 residues long. The germline V gene encodes CDR1 KGHDR and CDR2 SFDVKD. This chain's CDR3 is CATGDVAHGELFF. DNA for the CDR3: TGTGCCACCGGTGATGTAGCCCACGGGGAGCTGTTTTTT.

This clonotype was picked up a small number of times. A single base separates this from a much larger clone, so it may be a read error. The V gene is TRBV5-1, the J gene TRBJ2-1; the D gene could be TRBD1 or TRBD2 (5 bases each). The last part of the DNA fits TRBJ2-7 better; the J call may be wrong. Germline CDR1 and CDR2: SGHRS and YFSETQ. The CDR3 is 15 residues long. CDR3 protein: CASSLAREIYNEQYF. The CDR3 region has the DNA TGCGCCAGCAGCTTGGCCAGGGAGATCTACAATGAGCAGTACTTC.